One and the same sample provided the 21 T cell receptor beta chains below, sequenced in a study of blood T cell repertoires in COVID-19. The method was immunoSEQ multiplex PCR; TCRdb's version includes in-frame clones alone and lacks a portion of them. This table holds 200,000 to 250,000 clones, around 86% found once. Sequences were obtained from PBMCs or T cells enriched from blood (not recorded which). The receptors shown here come from a woman aged 40 to 55 with acute COVID-19.

The genes are TRBV6-5 and TRBJ2-1; D possibly corresponds to TRBD2 (5 bases). The germline V and J ends were trimmed by 7 bases and 10 bases, with 14 bases remaining between them. This CDR3 comprises 12 residues. CDR1 is MNHEY and CDR2 is SVGAGI in the germline V gene. The CDR3 DNA sequence: TGTGCCAGCACCCACCCCCCGGGGGAGCAGTTCTTC. This sequence encodes CASTHPPGEQFF.

V is TRBV7-6 and J is TRBJ2-3; 8 bases are a match to TRBD2. The trim removed 0 bases at V and 1 base at J, leaving 6 bases unmatched. Germline V gene sequence: CDR1 SGHVS, CDR2 FNYEAQ. CDR3 length: 17 residues. The CDR3 coding sequence is TGTGCCAGCAGCTTAGCTTTCCCGCGGGGGGGCACAGATACGCAGTATTTT. As protein: CASSLAFPRGGTDTQYF.

The rearrangement joins TRBV3-1 (or the pseudogene TRBV3-2) to TRBJ1-1, with 7 bases fitting TRBD1. Trimming removed 2 bases from V and 8 bases from J; junction bases left unmatched: 8. CDR1 and CDR2 from the germline V gene are LGHDT and YNNKEL (reference sequence). The CDR3 contains 14 residues. CDR3 sequence: CASSQTGTVNEAFF. CDR3 DNA: TGTGCCAGCAGCCAAACCGGGACAGTAAACGAAGCTTTCTTT.

V is TRBV4-3 and J is TRBJ2-2; 16 nucleotides line up with TRBD2. V gave up 2 bases and J gave up 6 bases; unmatched junction bases: 3. The germline gives CDR1 LGHNA, CDR2 YSLEER. This CDR3 is built from 17 residues. CDR3 sequence (DNA): TGCGCCAGCAGCCAACCGGGACTAGCGGGGGGGGCCGGGGAGCTGTTTTTT. Amino acid sequence: CASSQPGLAGGAGELFF.

The chain employs TRBV5-1 and TRBJ2-3; the D gene is possibly TRBD1 (6 bases). Trimming left V 4 bases short and J 0 bases short, with 18 bases between. The CDR3 sequence is 17 residues long. From germline, CDR1 is SGHRS and CDR2 YFSETQ. The CDR3 region has the DNA TGCGCCAGCAGCCTCGGCAGGGGTTGGTCTAGCACAGATACGCAGTATTTT. Translation: CASSLGRGWSSTDTQYF.

The table lists this clone with a count of one. The chain employs TRBV7-3 and TRBJ1-1; 8 bases agree with TRBD1. Losses at the gene ends were 5 bases for V and 1 base for J; bases not matched to a gene: 0. The CDR3 is 13 residues long. Germline CDR1 SGHTA, CDR2 FQGTGA. DNA of the CDR3: TGTGCCAGCAGCACAGGGGGGAACACTGAAGCTTTCTTT. This encodes CASSTGGNTEAFF.

This sequence joins TRBV18 and TRBJ2-3; a possible D gene is TRBD1 (6 bases). Germline V gene sequence: CDR1 KGHSH, CDR2 LQKENI. The CDR3 is 12 amino acids. V lost 5 bases to trimming and J lost 6 bases, with 9 bases between them. CDR3 sequence reads: CASSEDRDTQYF. The CDR3 nucleotides are TGTGCCAGCTCAGAAGACAGGGATACGCAGTATTTT.

CDR3 protein: CASSLWGGDEQFF. CDR3 nucleotide sequence: TGTGCCAGCAGCTTATGGGGAGGTGATGAGCAGTTCTTC. The rearrangement uses TRBV5-4 and TRBJ2-1, with D possibly TRBD2 on 6 matching bases. The CDR3 has 13 residues. Germline CDR1 SGHNT, CDR2 YYREEE (reference sequence). V was cut by 2 bases and J by 8 bases, with 11 bases left in between.

This chain uses TRBV19 with TRBJ2-1, with 8 bases lining up with TRBD1. The CDR3 totals 15 residues. CDR1 and CDR2 from the germline V gene are LNHDA and SQIVND (reference sequence). V shed 4 bases, J shed 0 bases, and the junction held 2 bases outside the gene matches. In DNA form, the CDR3 reads TGTGCCAGTAGTACCACAGGGGGCTCCTACAATGAGCAGTTCTTC. Translating gives CASSTTGGSYNEQFF.

In nucleotides, the CDR3 is TGTGCCAGCAGCCTAGAGCGGGGCCGTAATACGCAGTATTTT. As protein: CASSLERGRNTQYF. The J gene is TRBJ2-3, the V gene TRBV7-8; TRBD2 matches 7 bases. Trimming at V came to 5 bases and at J to 7 bases, leaving 9 bases not matched to a gene. The CDR3 length is 14 residues. Germline assignment: CDR1 SGHVS and CDR2 FQNEAQ.

This clone was counted once. The rearrangement links TRBV11-2 to TRBJ2-7; D gene ambiguous. The CDR3 length is 12 residues. V shed 5 bases and J shed 1 base, with 6 bases lying between them. Germline CDR1 reads SGHAT; CDR2 reads FQNNGV. CDR3: CASSHGSYEQYF. CDR3 DNA: TGTGCCAGCAGCCACGGTTCCTACGAGCAGTACTTC.

The chain is built from TRBV5-1 and TRBJ1-1, with a possible D match to TRBD1 (5 bases). Trimming removed 1 base at V and 0 bases at J, with 10 bases between. Per germline, CDR1 SGHRS and CDR2 YFSETQ. CDR3 length: 15 amino acids. Written as DNA, the CDR3 is TGCGCCAGCAGCTTGTCGGGGGATGTGAACACTGAAGCTTTCTTT. It encodes CASSLSGDVNTEAFF. Together with reference TRBV5-1 and TRBJ1-1, the CDR3 gives the full variable domain: KAGVTQTPRYLIKTRGQQVTLSCSPISGHRSVSWYQQTPGQGLQFLFEYFSETQRNKGNFPGRFSGRQFSNSRSEMNVSTLELGDSALYLCASSLSGDVNTEAFFGQGTRLTVV.

The chain employs TRBV19 and TRBJ1-5, with a weak D call TRBD1 (5 bases). CDR1 and CDR2 from the germline V gene are LNHDA and SQIVND (reference sequence). CDR3 length: 14 amino acids. V lost 6 bases and J 4 bases, leaving 13 bases between the germline ends. The CDR3 region is CASRGRVPNQPQHF. The CDR3 DNA reads TGTGCCAGTAGGGGCAGGGTACCGAATCAGCCCCAGCATTTT.

This clone was detected once. The rearrangement joins TRBV7-9 to TRBJ1-2, with a weak D call TRBD1 (5 bases). The germline V and J ends were trimmed by 2 bases and 2 bases, with 12 bases remaining between them. Germline V gives CDR1 SEHNR, CDR2 FQNEAQ (reference sequence). The CDR3 loop spans 15 amino acids. The CDR3 spells CASSLKDNQNYGYTF. Written as DNA, the CDR3 is TGTGCCAGCAGCTTAAAGGACAACCAGAACTATGGCTACACCTTC.

This clone was seen a single time. Other DNA sequences in this sample translate to the same CDR3. J is TRBJ1-1 and V is TRBV12-3 or TRBV12-4; D remains unclear. Trimming shortened V by 6 bases and J by 1 base, and 9 bases separated the two germline ends. The CDR3 sequence is 13 residues long. DNA for the CDR3: TGTGCCAGCAGCCTTACTGCGAACACTGAAGCTTTCTTT. It codes for CASSLTANTEAFF.

The chain couples TRBV14 to TRBJ1-2; D perhaps matches TRBD1 (6 bases). Trimming took 0 bases from V and 8 from J, leaving 16 bases between them. There are 15 residues in the CDR3. Germline V lookup: CDR1 SGHDN, CDR2 FVKESK. CDR3 nucleotide sequence: TGTGCCAGCAGCCAAGATTTGGGACAACGGGTGGGCTACACCTTC. Translated, it gives CASSQDLGQRVGYTF. The full variable domain, rest sourced from reference TRBV14 and TRBJ1-2, is EAGVTQFPSHSVIEKGQTVTLRCDPISGHDNLYWYRRVMGKEIKFLLHFVKESKQDESGMPNNRFLAERTGGTYSTLKVQPAELEDSGVYFCASSQDLGQRVGYTFGSGTRLTVV.

The chain is built from TRBV9 and TRBJ2-1; 8 nucleotides align to TRBD2. V was pared by 4 bases and J by 8 bases, with 11 bases of the junction left unmatched. This CDR3 is built from 15 residues. Germline V gene lookup returns CDR1 SGDLS and CDR2 YYNGEE. CDR3 sequence reads: CASSLSAGGGDEQFF. CDR3 in DNA: TGTGCCAGCAGCCTAAGTGCGGGGGGAGGCGATGAGCAGTTCTTC.

V usage is TRBV18 and J usage is TRBJ1-1, with D possibly TRBD1 on 6 matching bases. Per the germline V gene, CDR1 is KGHSH and CDR2 is LQKENI. Trimming removed 6 bases from V and 3 bases from J, with 14 bases in between. CDR3 size: 14 residues. The CDR3 region has the DNA TGTGCCAGCTCGGAGGGGGGAGGGGACACTGAAGCTTTCTTT. This translates into CASSEGGGDTEAFF.

V usage is TRBV19 and J usage is TRBJ2-5, with 7 bases lining up with TRBD1. CDR3 size: 15 residues. Germline V gene data show CDR1 as LNHDA and CDR2 as SQIVND (reference sequence). V shed 4 bases, J shed 10 bases, and the junction held 15 bases outside the gene matches. CDR3: CASSKLGTDSVSQYF. DNA for the CDR3: TGTGCCAGTAGTAAGTTGGGGACAGACTCGGTGAGCCAGTACTTC.

The chain recombines TRBV5-5 with TRBJ2-3; D is possibly TRBD2 (5 bases). The germline V and J ends were trimmed by 0 bases and 0 bases, with 11 bases remaining between them. The V gene's germline CDR1 is SGHKS and CDR2 YYEKEE (reference sequence). The CDR3 contains 16 residues. The CDR3 loop reads CASSLGSGPSTDTQYF. CDR3 nucleotide sequence: TGTGCCAGCAGCTTGGGAAGCGGACCCAGCACAGATACGCAGTATTTT. Filled out from reference TRBV5-5 and TRBJ2-3, the complete variable domain reads DAGVTQSPTHLIKTRGQQVTLRCSPISGHKSVSWYQQVLGQGPQFIFQYYEKEERGRGNFPDRFSARQFPNYSSELNVNALLLGDSALYLCASSLGSGPSTDTQYFGPGTRLTVL.

The chain combines TRBV10-1 with TRBJ2-3; no reliable D call. With 0 bases removed from V and 0 bases from J, the gap between germline ends came to 4 bases. Germline V gene lookup returns CDR1 WNHNN and CDR2 SYGVQD (reference sequence). CDR3 length: 14 amino acids. The CDR3 sequence: CASSESTSTDTQYF. The CDR3 DNA reads TGCGCCAGCAGTGAGTCAACTAGCACAGATACGCAGTATTTT.